The rows below give T cell receptor beta chains drawn from one sample of a study of cytomegalovirus exposure and HLA in healthy donors. Libraries were prepared by immunoSEQ multiplex PCR; TCRdb keeps only in-frame clonotypes and omits some of them. In the table there are 110,000 or so clones, approximately 89% of which are singletons. The sequenced material came from PBMCs. The receptors here all came from a man aged 18-30 years in good health and CMV-seronegative. Both conserved end residues are part of each CDR3. The D gene is left open where the match is weak. Size values are once, few and many counts, or a class for expanded clones, and some rows have none.

. | TRBJ1-1 | TRBV11-2 | . | TGTGCCAGCAGCTCCCCCGGCAGGGGTGACGGAGCTTTCTTT | CASSSPGRGDGAFF
. | TRBJ2-7 | TRBV7-9 | . | TGTGCCAGCAGCTTCATACAGGACGAGCAGTACTTC | CASSFIQDEQYF
. | TRBJ2-3 | TRBV5-8 | . | TGTGCCAGCAGCAGTCAGGCAGATACGCAGTATTTT | CASSSQADTQYF
. | TRBJ2-7 | TRBV10-3 | TRBD2 | TGTGCCATCAGTGGGACTAGCGGGCCAGCCCAATCTTCCTACGAGCAGTACTTC | CAISGTSGPAQSSYEQYF
. | TRBJ2-7 | TRBV28 | . | TGTGCCAGCAGTCGCACCGGGACATCCTCTTACGAGCAGTACTTC | CASSRTGTSSYEQYF
. | TRBJ2-2 | TRBV5-4 | TRBD1 | TGTGCCAGCAGCCATGACAGGGGGCGATCCGGGGAGCTGTTTTTT | CASSHDRGRSGELFF
. | TRBJ2-2 | TRBV4-2 | . | TGTGCCAGCAGCCAAGCCGGGACTTCGAACACCGGGGAGCTGTTTTTT | CASSQAGTSNTGELFF
. | TRBJ2-3 | TRBV6-1 | . | TGTGCCAGCAGTGAATATTCGCCGGACTTACGCACAGATACGCAGTATTTT | CASSEYSPDLRTDTQYF
. | TRBJ1-1 | TRBV7-2 | TRBD1 | TGTGCCAGCAGCCCCCGAGACAGGGGAGGAACTGAAGCTTTCTTT | CASSPRDRGGTEAFF
few | TRBJ1-3 | TRBV28 | . | TGTGCCAGCAGTTTTCGGGTAGAGCTCGGAAACACCATATATTTT | CASSFRVELGNTIYF
. | TRBJ1-5 | TRBV6-7 | TRBD1 | TGTGCACCACTAAGGGACAGGGGGAACCAGCCCCAGCATTTT | CAPLRDRGNQPQHF
. | TRBJ2-7 | TRBV5-6 | . | TGTGCCAGCAGCTTGGTAGGAGCCGACCTCTACGAGCAGTACTTC | CASSLVGADLYEQYF
. | TRBJ2-1 | TRBV28 | TRBD1 | TGTGCCAGCAGTTTGGGGACAGGGCTCTACAATGAGCAGTTCTTC | CASSLGTGLYNEQFF
. | TRBJ2-7 | TRBV28 | . | TGTGCCAGCAGCCCCCCCCCGGGTTGGAACGAGCAGTACTTC | CASSPPPGWNEQYF
. | TRBJ2-5 | TRBV5-1 | . | TGCGCCAGCAGCTTGGGAAGCGGGGAGACCCAGTACTTC | CASSLGSGETQYF
. | TRBJ2-1 | TRBV7-6 | . | TGTGCCAGCAGCTTAGCGGGAGAGTACAATGAGCAGTTCTTC | CASSLAGEYNEQFF
. | TRBJ1-2 | TRBV28 | . | TGTGCCAGCTCTCCAGTAAAGTATGGCTACACCTTC | CASSPVKYGYTF
. | TRBJ2-2 | TRBV5-4 | TRBD2 | TGTGCCAGCAGCAGACGGACTAGCGGGGCCTTGAACACCGGGGAGCTGTTTTTT | CASSRRTSGALNTGELFF
. | TRBJ2-7 | TRBV13 | TRBD2 | TGTGCCAGCAGCCTAAGGACTAGCGGCGAGCAGTACTTC | CASSLRTSGEQYF
. | TRBJ1-5 | TRBV18 | . | TGTGCCAGCTCCCTCAAGGTGGGGGCTGGACAGCCCCAGCATTTT | CASSLKVGAGQPQHF
. | TRBJ2-1 | TRBV2 | . | TGTGCCAGCAGTTTAACAGGTACCAATGAGCAGTTCTTC | CASSLTGTNEQFF